One sample yielded the 23 T cell receptor beta chains listed below, sequenced in a study of T cell repertoires in cytomegalovirus infection. From the reads, TCRdb called clonotypes with MiXCR, one entry per CDR3 protein. The table lists roughly 700,000 distinct CDR3 sequences, around 31% of them singletons. No antigen has been identified for these receptors. The source material was cultured PBMCs, sampled from culture after CMV antigen stimulation. The receptors were gathered from a human donor in good health (CMV status not recorded). Some clones in this sample may be carry-over from other donors' samples.

This clonotype was picked up a small number of times. Written as DNA, the CDR3 is TGTGCCAGCAGTGCCGGGACTAGCGGGAGAAAAGGATCCTACGAGCAGTACTTC. Translating gives CASSAGTSGRKGSYEQYF. The chain links TRBV6-2 or TRBV6-3 to TRBJ2-7; the match to TRBD2 covers 14 bases. CDR1 is MNHEY, CDR2 SVGEGT, per germline. The CDR3 consists of 18 residues. V was clipped by 5 bases and J by 1 base; unmatched bases: 10.

The chain is built from TRBV2 and TRBJ2-1, with D possibly TRBD2 on 5 matching bases. In germline, CDR1 is SNHLY, CDR2 FYNNEI. Trimming left V 5 bases short and J 7 bases short, with 18 bases between. This CDR3 contains 15 residues. For the CDR3, the DNA is TGTGCCAGCAGTTACCCGATGGCAGGACTGAATGAGCAGTTCTTC. This codes for CASSYPMAGLNEQFF.

This clonotype has a handful of counts. V is TRBV20-1 and J is TRBJ1-1; no reliable D call. This CDR3 comprises 13 residues. V dropped 2 bases and J dropped 5 bases, with 12 bases sitting between them. CDR1 is DFQATT and CDR2 is SNEGSKA in the germline V gene (reference sequence). The CDR3 loop is CSARWTLGTEAFF. Here the CDR3 DNA reads TGCAGTGCTAGATGGACCCTCGGAACTGAAGCTTTCTTT.

This clonotype was seen only once. V gene TRBV5-6 combines with J gene TRBJ1-3; D remains ambiguous. With 0 bases removed from V and 2 bases from J, the gap between germline ends came to 9 bases. The CDR3 has 15 residues. Germline-derived CDR1 and CDR2 are SGHDT and YYEEEE. The CDR3: CASSLVWSTGNTIYF. CDR3 bases: TGTGCCAGCAGCTTGGTCTGGTCAACTGGAAACACCATATATTTT.

J is TRBJ2-7 and V is TRBV4-2; D is perhaps TRBD1 or TRBD2 (7 bases each). The V gene lost 3 bases and the J gene lost 7 bases, with 31 bases spanning the gap. Per the germline V gene, CDR1 is LGHNA and CDR2 is YNFKEQ. There are 19 residues in the CDR3. The CDR3 spells CASSHVLGGGRGFVGEQYF. The CDR3 DNA is TGTGCCAGCAGCCACGTCTTGGGAGGGGGCCGCGGTTTCGTGGGGGAGCAGTACTTC.

This chain joins TRBV6-2 or TRBV6-3 and TRBJ2-1; maybe TRBD2 (5 bases). CDR1 MNHEY and CDR2 SVGEGT come from the germline V gene. This CDR3 is built from 16 residues. Between the trimmed V and J ends, which lost 6 bases and 4 bases, there was a span of 19 bases. The CDR3 loop reads CASSRNLLAGYNEQFF. CDR3 DNA: TGTGCCAGCAGCCGAAATCTCCTAGCAGGATACAATGAGCAGTTCTTC.

The CDR3 reads CASRDNQETQYF. CDR3 DNA sequence: TGTGCCAGCAGGGACAACCAAGAGACCCAGTACTTC. The chain has TRBV27 and TRBJ2-5, with D perhaps matching TRBD1 (5 bases). Trimming removed 6 bases at V and 0 bases at J, with 5 bases between. Germline V gives CDR1 MNHEY, CDR2 SMNVEV (reference sequence). The CDR3 is made up of 12 amino acids.

This clonotype is a singleton in its sample. The V call is TRBV4-1, the J call TRBJ2-1; 9 nucleotides match TRBD1. The CDR3 sequence is 17 residues long. Trimming at V came to 5 bases and at J to 3 bases, leaving 11 bases not matched to a gene. Germline lookup yields CDR1 MGHRA and CDR2 YSYEKL. CDR3 region: CASSNRDRVGGYNEQFF. CDR3 DNA sequence: TGCGCCAGCAGCAACCGGGACAGGGTGGGAGGCTACAATGAGCAGTTCTTC.

This clonotype appeared many times. The chain is built from TRBV7-2 and TRBJ1-5; D gene uncertain. This CDR3 contains 14 residues. Germline V gene lookup returns CDR1 SGHTA and CDR2 FQGNSA. The V end lost 7 bases, the J end lost 11 bases, and 21 bases lay between the germline ends. The CDR3 DNA reads as TGTGCCAGCAAGAAAGACATATCTGATGGGGCCCAGCATTTT. Protein product: CASKKDISDGAQHF.

J is TRBJ1-1 and V is TRBV18; D not certain. Trimming cost V 6 bases and J 3 bases, with 8 bases left between them. The CDR3 runs 12 residues. In germline, CDR1 is KGHSH, CDR2 LQKENI. The CDR3 bases are TGTGCCAGCTCCCCCCAGGACACTGAAGCTTTCTTT. Protein: CASSPQDTEAFF.

V gene TRBV25-1 combines with J gene TRBJ2-1, with 11 bases aligning to TRBD2. Germline CDR1 and CDR2: MGHDK and SYGVNS. V lost 4 bases and J lost 4; bases outside the gene matches: 9. The CDR3 consists of 17 residues. CDR3 bases: TGTGCCAGCAGTGCCCACCTGGGGACTAGCGGTTACAATGAGCAGTTCTTC. Amino acid sequence: CASSAHLGTSGYNEQFF.

At least ten counts were recorded for this clonotype. The rearrangement links TRBV4-1 to TRBJ2-7; maybe TRBD2 (6 bases). V was cut by 3 bases and J by 6 bases, with 18 bases left in between. The germline V gene has CDR1 MGHRA and CDR2 YSYEKL. The CDR3 covers 15 residues. DNA of the CDR3: TGCGCCAGCAGCCATTTCCGGGACTCTATGGGCGAGCAGTACTTC. This codes for CASSHFRDSMGEQYF.

The chain recombines TRBV5-6 with TRBJ1-4; D not resolved. V was shortened by 2 bases and J by 5 bases, with 10 bases between the two germline ends. The CDR3 extends over 14 amino acids. CDR1 and CDR2 (germline): SGHDT, YYEEEE. The CDR3 region has the DNA TGTGCCAGCAGCTTAAGGAGAGAAAATGAAAAACTGTTTTTT. Protein sequence: CASSLRRENEKLFF.

Note on this clonotype: Relative to the germline gene, one junction end is altered; a read error may explain this. The chain has TRBV6-2 or TRBV6-3 and TRBJ2-7; a possible D gene is TRBD2 (5 bases). CDR1 is MNHEY, CDR2 SVGEGT, per germline. This CDR3 is 15 amino acids long. The CDR3 coding sequence is TGTGCCAGCAGTAACTCCGGGATTCCCTCCTACGAGCAGTACTTC. Translation gives CASSNSGIPSYEQYF.

This clonotype was found a few times. The chain joins TRBV7-6 to TRBJ2-7; 11 bases are shared with TRBD1. V shed 4 bases and J 6 bases; nucleotides not matched to a gene: 17. This CDR3 comprises 18 residues. Germline V lookup: CDR1 SGHVS, CDR2 FNYEAQ. CDR3 in amino acids: CASSSGTGGVGVLGEQYF. CDR3 coding DNA: TGTGCCAGCAGCTCCGGGACAGGGGGGGTTGGAGTCCTTGGCGAGCAGTACTTC.

V usage is TRBV12-3 or TRBV12-4 and J usage is TRBJ1-5, with D possibly matching TRBD1 (6 bases). The CDR3 totals 14 residues. V shed 2 bases and J shed 5 bases, with 10 bases lying between them. The CDR3 region has the DNA TGTGCCAGCAGTTTAAAGGGGGGGTATCAGCCCCAGCATTTT. It is translated as CASSLKGGYQPQHF.

This clonotype was observed a handful of times. V is TRBV20-1 and J is TRBJ1-5; D unclear. Germline assignment: CDR1 DFQATT and CDR2 SNEGSKA (reference sequence). The CDR3 length is 14 residues. The ends were cut back, 3 bases at V and 5 bases at J, with 14 bases in the middle. The CDR3 nucleotides read TGCAGTGCTAGGGGCCTCTTAGCCCATCAGCCCCAGCATTTT. It specifies CSARGLLAHQPQHF.

This clonotype has only a few counts. This sequence joins TRBV7-2 and TRBJ1-5; maybe TRBD1 (5 bases). Trimming stripped 6 bases from V and 1 base from J, with 7 bases between. The germline V gene has CDR1 SGHTA and CDR2 FQGNSA. The length of the CDR3 is 13 residues. CDR3 region: CASSSGSNQPQHF. In DNA form, the CDR3 reads TGTGCCAGCAGTTCAGGGAGCAATCAGCCCCAGCATTTT.

This clonotype has at least ten counts. The chain combines TRBV7-8 with TRBJ1-1; unclear D gene. The germline gives CDR1 SGHVS, CDR2 FQNEAQ. The germline V and J ends were trimmed by 0 bases and 4 bases, with 9 bases remaining between them. This CDR3 is built from 14 residues. CDR3 in amino acids: CASSLAVSGTEAFF. The CDR3 bases are TGTGCCAGCAGCTTAGCGGTGAGCGGCACTGAAGCTTTCTTT.

In its sample, this clonotype was seen once. The gene calls are TRBV7-2 and TRBJ2-7; TRBD2 aligns across 13 bases. Per the germline V gene, CDR1 is SGHTA and CDR2 is FQGNSA. The V and J ends lost 4 bases and 6 bases, in that order; junction bases with no gene match: 3. The CDR3 is 14 amino acids. The CDR3 is CASSWGLAGSEQYF. In nucleotides, the CDR3 is TGTGCCAGCAGCTGGGGACTAGCGGGAAGCGAGCAGTACTTC.

V is TRBV20-1 and J is TRBJ2-5; 11 bases match TRBD2. J gave up 4 bases and V 3 bases, and 4 bases lay outside the gene matches. This CDR3 is built from 14 residues. CDR1 is DFQATT and CDR2 is SNEGSKA in the germline V gene (reference sequence). The DNA of the CDR3 is TGCAGTGCTAGTAGCGGGAGGGCCCGAGAGACCCAGTACTTC. It encodes CSASSGRARETQYF.

The chain is built from TRBV11-2 and TRBJ2-7; 8 bases match TRBD1. V lost 2 bases to trimming and J lost 2 bases; unmatched junction nucleotides: 14. The CDR3 length is 18 residues. Germline CDR1 SGHAT, CDR2 FQNNGV. Here the CDR3 reads CASSLRFTGGIKAYEQYF. The DNA of the CDR3 is TGTGCCAGCAGCTTAAGGTTCACAGGGGGGATAAAGGCCTACGAGCAGTACTTC.

This clonotype was detected a few times. This chain uses TRBV7-9 with TRBJ2-3; 10 bases align to TRBD2. There are 15 residues in the CDR3. Germline loops: CDR1 SEHNR, CDR2 FQNEAQ (reference sequence). With V trimmed by 6 bases and J by 1 base, 4 bases remained unmatched. CDR3 bases: TGTGCCAGCAGGAGAGCGGGGGGGGGCACAGATACGCAGTATTTT. Translation: CASRRAGGGTDTQYF.